The entry that follows covers one T cell receptor (beta chain) sequence. Its target is not known. Germline CDR1 and CDR2: SGHRS and YFSETQ. The CDR3 extends over 14 amino acids. Between the trimmed V and J ends, which lost 4 bases and 2 bases, there was a span of 10 bases. TCRdb redid the calling of the RT-PCR reads with MiXCR, one entry per CDR3 protein. The profile shows about 780,000 distinct CDR3 sequences, less than 20% of them singletons. These data are taken from a study of response to subunit inactivated influenza vaccine. Notes on the study in general: T cells newly recruited by each seasonal influenza vaccination are few, the authors suggested.

This sequence was found in a man over 45 who received an inactivated influenza vaccine. This specimen was PBMCs from blood, taken less than 6 days after vaccination. J is TRBJ2-1 and V is TRBV5-1; D gene ambiguous. The CDR3 bases are TGCGCCAGCAGCGACGGGTACCCCTACAATGAGCAGTTCTTC. This sequence encodes CASSDGYPYNEQFF.